The entry below gives a single TCR beta chain sequence along with its context. Its antigen specificity is not known. No much larger clone exists at a distance of one base, and base qualities are not known. TCR CDR3 regions were amplified from genomic DNA by multiplex PCR using the deep immunoSEQ assay. Extracted genomic DNA from each cell subset was distributed evenly across all wells of several immunoSEQ 96-well plates, and each plate was treated as a replicate. For sorted subsets, each replicate PCR was loaded with approximately 200 ng genomic DNA, equivalent to approximately 33,000 T cell genomes. The purified libraries were quantified using a Qubit 3.0 fluorometer, sized with a Bioanalyzer 2100, and then quantified again using the KAPA Library Quantification kit. Every immunoSEQ 96-well plate was sequenced on a dedicated single-read 150-cycle Illumina NextSeq 550 flow cell. For the original study's pipeline: Because the immunoSEQ output included only junctional sequences and no quality scores, the filtering could not be the same as the filtering used for full-length reads. Sequences were annotated with PyIR, a Python wrapper for IgBLAST v1.9, using IMGT germline references to assign V/J genes and CDR3. Any read was removed if the V/J assignment was weak (E-value above 1e-6), the CDR3 was missing, or the read contained stop codons, out-of-frame junctions, or ambiguous translated residues. V3J clonotypes were defined as sequences sharing an identical inferred V gene, J gene, and CDR3 amino acid sequence. Percentage overlap between repertoires was computed as shared unique clonotypes divided by the size of the smaller repertoire. Three approaches were used to assess repertoire richness: RTK rarefaction, the Chao1 estimator, and Recon v2.1 estimates of unobserved clonotypes. Generation probabilities for all TCRbeta clonotypes obtained by the gDNA method from a handful of donors were computed using OLGA. In TCRdb, the immuneACCESS table is reduced to in-frame sequences with V and J assigned. These tables do not hold every clone; where another copy was compared, an unresolved V gene accounts for under half, and the others remain unexplained. From that table come the V and J calls and clone size; the DNA was used to work out D and trimming. This sample lists 600,000 or so clones; roughly 98% were detected once. Of the sample, 0.3% falls within the top ten clones.

The CDR3, cysteine through phenylalanine, is 14 amino acids long. Only the CDR3 DNA stays, 42 bases, in frame from base 1. The germline V gene gives CDR1 as SGHRS and CDR2 as YFSETQ. V is clipped by 0 bases and J by 2 bases, and the sequence between their germline boundaries is 5 bases long. The data are from a study of shared clonotypes between healthy human individuals (dated by TCRdb to the early 2020s). General notes on the study: Three men and a couple of women, aged 18 to 49 years, made up the cohort. To increase sequencing depth and limit assay-specific biases, different laboratories used diverse techniques to prepare libraries and sequence TCR repertoires. For each donor, CD4 naive and CD4 memory were each given three plates, CD8 naive was given two plates, and CD8 memory was given one plate. To estimate repertoire size and how much clonotype sharing occurs between individuals, the study deeply sequenced the blood TCR repertoires of roughly 5 healthy adults. Leukapheresis yielded between about 0.9 and 9 billion PBMCs per donor. The paper's findings and limits, for the study overall: Rarefaction of sorted-subset datasets indicated incomplete sequencing despite the large sequencing depth. Sampling was restricted to blood, and TCR repertoires in tissues likely differ from the TCR repertoires found in blood. The small number of donors limited the genetic and exposure-history diversity represented. When a few donors were compared, the shared fraction of clonotypes was roughly 4.8% for naive CD4, approximately 3.5% for naive CD8, more than 2% for memory CD4, and 0.3% to 0.5% for memory CD8. Estimated clonotype richness was generally larger for naive than for memory subsets. Higher generation probabilities were observed for clonotypes shared by all four sorted-subset donors than for non-shared clonotypes. Based on pairwise subsampling, the degree of clonotype sharing among donors was expected to be affected by sequencing depth.

CD8 naive samples were obtained by positive selection for CCR7 among CD45RO-negative cells, yielding a CD45RA+CCR7+ population from which TemRA cells were excluded. Donors were healthy HIV-negative adults with no recently reported acute infections or vaccinations. Every donor was a Caucasian adult residing in Nashville, Tennessee, USA. Blood was collected by leukapheresis, and PBMCs were isolated by Ficoll-Histopaque density gradient centrifugation and then cryopreserved in liquid nitrogen vapor phase. Analytical flow cytometry was used to check the purity and quantity of each magnetically sorted T cell population. From each sorted fraction, genomic DNA was isolated and quantified by UV absorbance on a Nanodrop 2000c.

The source material was naive CD8+ T cells sorted from blood. In the paper's terms, the cell subset or site label means: CD45RA+CCR7+. The receptor was derived from a man in his thirties or forties in good health. Recombination linked TRBV5-1 to TRBJ2-2; the D gene remains uncertain. The CDR3 here reads CASSLARNTGELFF. At the DNA level, the sequence is TGCGCCAGCAGCTTGGCTCGAAACACCGGGGAGCTGTTTTTT.